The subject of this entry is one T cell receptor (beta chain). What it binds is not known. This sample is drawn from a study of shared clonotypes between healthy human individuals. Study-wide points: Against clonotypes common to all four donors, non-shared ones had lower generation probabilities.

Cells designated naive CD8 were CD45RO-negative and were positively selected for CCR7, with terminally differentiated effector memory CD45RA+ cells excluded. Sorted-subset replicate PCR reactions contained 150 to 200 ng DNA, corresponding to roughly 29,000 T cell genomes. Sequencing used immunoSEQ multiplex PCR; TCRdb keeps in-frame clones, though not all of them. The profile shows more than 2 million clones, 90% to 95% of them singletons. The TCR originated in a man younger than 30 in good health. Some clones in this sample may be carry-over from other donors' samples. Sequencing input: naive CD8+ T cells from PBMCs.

CDR3: CASSFSGNLPYEQYF. The CDR3 region has the DNA TGTGCCAGCAGTTTCAGCGGGAACCTCCCCTACGAGCAGTACTTC. This sequence joins TRBV6-5 and TRBJ2-7; 7 bases are shared with TRBD2. V was clipped by 4 bases and J by 2 bases; unmatched bases: 8. The CDR3 runs 15 residues. Germline CDR1 is MNHEY and CDR2 is SVGAGI.